The 11 T cell receptor beta chains below come from one sample, sequenced in a study of Tregs in tolerant kidney transplant recipients. The nonmyeloablative bone marrow transplants came from related graft donors, with transient mixed chimerism. This table comes from immunoSEQ multiplex PCR, and its TCRdb copy is limited to in-frame clones, with some not included. The sample carries 84,000 or so clones, under 95% recorded once. This material consisted of CD4+ T cells from blood (PBMCs), taken 12 months after the transplant. The receptor source for this set is a human patient who received a combined kidney and bone marrow transplant. These T cells may partly come from the graft donor.

DNA for the CDR3: TGTGCCAGCAGCGTAGTAGGGACAATTTACAATGAGCAGTTCTTC. It is translated as CASSVVGTIYNEQFF. The rearrangement links TRBV9 to TRBJ2-1; the D gene is possibly TRBD1 (6 bases). The CDR3 has 15 residues. CDR1 and CDR2 from the germline V gene are SGDLS and YYNGEE. V dropped 0 bases and J dropped 4 bases, with 11 bases sitting between them.

This chain joins TRBV6-6 and TRBJ2-3; TRBD2 is a possible D gene (5 bases). Per germline, CDR1 MNHNY and CDR2 SVGAGI (reference sequence). V lost 6 bases, J lost 0 bases, and 7 bases lay in between. This CDR3 spans 13 amino acids. The CDR3 bases are TGTGCCAGCAGAGGCGGGAGCACAGATACGCAGTATTTT. It codes for CASRGGSTDTQYF.

Concerning this clone: The sample has other DNA sequences that encode this CDR3 too. This chain connects TRBV6-1 to TRBJ1-5; D possibly corresponds to TRBD1 (5 bases). V lost 3 bases and J 2 bases, leaving 14 bases between the germline ends. Germline V gives CDR1 MNHNS, CDR2 SASEGT. The CDR3 contains 16 residues. CDR3 in amino acids: CASSDNRLFGNQPQHF. CDR3 coding DNA: TGTGCCAGCAGTGACAACAGGCTTTTCGGCAATCAGCCCCAGCATTTT.

The CDR3 DNA is TGTGCCAGCAGCTCTGGGACAGGGGGCAATGAAAAACTGTTTTTT. This gives the protein CASSSGTGGNEKLFF. The chain uses TRBV6-5 and TRBJ1-4; 12 bases fit TRBD1. Trimming cost V 6 bases and J 5 bases; bases outside gene matches: 4. Germline V lookup: CDR1 MNHEY, CDR2 SVGAGI. The CDR3 is 15 residues long.

The rearrangement links TRBV7-3 to TRBJ2-3; the D gene is possibly TRBD1 (5 bases). Per germline, CDR1 SGHTA and CDR2 FQGTGA. CDR3 size: 14 residues. V was pared by 0 bases and J by 2 bases, with 6 bases between. Written as DNA, the CDR3 is TGTGCCAGCAGCTTAACGGGGCCCACAGATACGCAGTATTTT. It encodes CASSLTGPTDTQYF.

This clone has only one observation. The chain couples TRBV19 to TRBJ2-7; 7 bases map to TRBD1. V lost 4 bases to trimming and J lost 0 bases; unmatched junction nucleotides: 6. The CDR3 is 15 residues long. Germline V gives CDR1 LNHDA, CDR2 SQIVND (reference sequence). CDR3 protein: CASSTRTGDSYEQYF. The CDR3 nucleotides read TGTGCCAGTAGTACGCGGACAGGTGACTCCTACGAGCAGTACTTC.

The chain recombines TRBV10-3 with TRBJ1-5; D might be TRBD1 (6 bases). V was cut by 6 bases and J by 7 bases, with 16 bases left in between. The CDR3 loop spans 14 amino acids. Germline V gives CDR1 ENHRY, CDR2 SYGVKD. CDR3 bases: TGTGCCATCAGCGTTGATTTTCAGGGGCAGCCCCAGCATTTT. As protein: CAISVDFQGQPQHF.

The chain joins TRBV30 to TRBJ1-2; D is undetermined. CDR3 length: 15 amino acids. V shed 0 bases and J shed 5 bases, with 16 bases lying between them. Germline V gene sequence: CDR1 GTSNPN, CDR2 SVGIG (reference sequence). CDR3 nucleotide sequence: TGTGCCTGGAGTGTTTTGCTGGGTCTAGGATATGGCTACACCTTC. Its protein product is CAWSVLLGLGYGYTF.

The chain carries TRBV10-3 and TRBJ2-1, with D uncertain. The V and J ends lost 10 bases and 1 base respectively, with 14 bases between them. The CDR3 spans 14 residues. CDR1 and CDR2 (germline): ENHRY, SYGVKD. CDR3 DNA sequence: TGTGCCACCACACCAGTTCCATCCTACAATGAGCAGTTCTTC. Protein product: CATTPVPSYNEQFF.

In its sample, this clone ranks as medium-sized. This chain uses TRBV2 with TRBJ2-7, with D possibly matching TRBD2 (5 bases). V shed 4 bases and J shed 2 bases, with 9 bases lying between them. The CDR3 sequence is 13 residues long. Germline V CDR1 and CDR2: SNHLY, FYNNEI. The CDR3 DNA reads TGTGCCAGCAGTGGGCAGACTACCTACGAGCAGTACTTC. Protein sequence: CASSGQTTYEQYF.

The chain recombines TRBV6-5 with TRBJ1-2; D might be TRBD1 (5 bases). The V gene lost 5 bases and the J gene lost 6 bases, with 16 bases spanning the gap. The germline CDR1 and CDR2 sequences are MNHEY and SVGAGI. This CDR3 contains 14 residues. The CDR3 spells CASSEPGRVDGYTF. The DNA of the CDR3 is TGTGCCAGCAGTGAACCGGGCAGGGTAGATGGCTACACCTTC.